The TCR beta chain described here comes from a study of shared clonotypes between healthy human individuals. Study overall: In total, the donors were a couple of women and a few men aged 18 to 49. Each donor contributed plates that comprised three CD4 naive, three CD4 memory, two CD8 naive and one CD8 memory.

TCRdb's copy holds only in-frame clones and misses some; the assay was immunoSEQ multiplex PCR. The sample records over 2 million clones, around 95% being singletons. The CDR3 consists of 17 residues. V was pared by 4 bases and J by 9 bases, with 16 bases of the junction left unmatched. The germline gives CDR1 ENHRY, CDR2 SYGVKD. This chain connects TRBV10-3 to TRBJ2-1, with TRBD2 identical over 9 bases. Specimen: naive CD4+ T cells sorted from blood. The sample's subset: CD45RA+ positively selected. This receptor was identified in a man aged 18 to 35 in good health. The CDR3 region is CAISGPGISGSSGEQFF. The CDR3 DNA follows: TGTGCCATCAGTGGCCCCGGGATTAGCGGGAGTTCGGGTGAGCAGTTCTTC.